Listed below are T cell receptor beta chains from one sample, sequenced in a study of blood T cell repertoires in COVID-19. The protocol was immunoSEQ multiplex PCR, while the TCRdb copy is restricted to in-frame clones and leaves out a portion. The data hold roughly 250,000 clones, with roughly 87% observed a single time. The sequenced material came from peripheral blood. These receptors were collected from a woman in her 30s with acute or convalescent COVID-19. CDR3s include the opening cysteine and the closing phenylalanine or tryptophan. The D gene is left open where the match is weak. A row's size may be missing; if present it is once, few, many or a size class.

TRBV19	13	TRBJ1-2	.	TRBD1	CASTRGPHYGYTF	TGTGCCAGTACGAGGGGGCCCCACTATGGCTACACCTTC
TRBV7-2	15	TRBJ2-7	.	TRBD2	CASSLTPGGQYEQYF	TGTGCCAGCAGCTTAACCCCGGGAGGGCAGTACGAGCAGTACTTC
TRBV7-9	13	TRBJ1-4	.	.	CASSDRRNEKLFF	TGTGCCAGCAGCGACAGACGTAATGAAAAACTGTTTTTT
TRBV10-3	13	TRBJ1-2	once	.	CAISPDSNYGYTF	TGTGCCATCAGCCCGGACAGTAACTATGGCTACACCTTC
TRBV5-4	16	TRBJ2-6	.	.	CASSETGTPGANVLTF	TGTGCCAGCAGCGAAACAGGGACACCTGGGGCCAACGTCCTGACTTTC
TRBV19	15	TRBJ2-3	.	TRBD1	CASSIRDRERDTQYF	TGTGCCAGTAGTATCCGGGACAGGGAAAGGGATACGCAGTATTTT
TRBV10-2	19	TRBJ1-1	.	.	CASSEGNRIPPSLNTEAFF	TGCGCCAGCAGTGAGGGGAACAGGATCCCCCCCTCTTTGAACACTGAAGCTTTCTTT
TRBV4-2	17	TRBJ2-5	.	.	CASSQDGIAVNQETQYF	TGTGCCAGCAGCCAAGATGGGATAGCGGTCAACCAAGAGACCCAGTACTTC
TRBV7-9	14	TRBJ2-2	.	TRBD1	CASSLSQGAGELFF	TGTGCCAGCAGCTTGAGTCAGGGGGCCGGGGAGCTGTTTTTT
TRBV3-1/TRBV3-2	17	TRBJ2-2	.	TRBD2	CASSQATSGRFAGELFF	TGTGCCAGCAGCCAGGCGACTAGCGGGAGATTCGCCGGGGAGCTGTTTTTT
TRBV6-4	11	TRBJ1-1	.	.	CASSRVGVAFF	TGTGCCAGCAGTCGGGTCGGGGTAGCTTTCTTT
TRBV27	14	TRBJ2-1	.	.	CASSFGRGYNEQFF	TGTGCCAGCAGTTTTGGTAGGGGATACAATGAGCAGTTCTTC
TRBV3-1/TRBV3-2	16	TRBJ2-3	.	TRBD2	CASSPTSGRGTDTQYF	TGTGCCAGCAGCCCGACTAGCGGGAGGGGCACAGATACGCAGTATTTT
TRBV5-5	14	TRBJ2-7	.	.	CASSSPWAMTEQYF	TGTGCCAGCAGCTCACCCTGGGCCATGACCGAGCAGTACTTC
TRBV6-4	15	TRBJ2-2	.	.	CASSDPDSRTGELFF	TGTGCCAGCAGTGATCCGGACAGTCGAACCGGGGAGCTGTTTTTT
TRBV5-4	13	TRBJ2-7	.	.	CASSLPVLNEQYF	TGTGCCAGCAGCTTGCCAGTTTTAAACGAGCAGTACTTC
TRBV19	12	TRBJ1-1	few	.	CATTDRNTEAFF	TGTGCCACCACGGACAGGAACACTGAAGCTTTCTTT
TRBV19	16	TRBJ1-1	few	TRBD1	CASSISPGQGSGEAFF	TGTGCCAGTAGTATAAGTCCGGGACAGGGATCAGGTGAAGCTTTCTTT
TRBV21-1	14	TRBJ1-5	.	.	CASSYIGGDQPQHF	TGTGCCAGCAGCTATATAGGGGGAGATCAGCCCCAGCATTTT
TRBV6-5	15	TRBJ2-1	.	TRBD1	CASRTDRGGDNEQFF	TGTGCCAGCAGAACGGACAGGGGGGGGGACAATGAGCAGTTCTTC
TRBV7-3	13	TRBJ2-5	.	.	CASSLGPQETQYF	TGTGCCAGCAGCTTAGGGCCACAAGAGACCCAGTACTTC
TRBV5-1	15	TRBJ2-3	.	TRBD1	CASSLSTGGTDTQYF	TGCGCCAGCAGCTTGTCGACAGGGGGCACAGATACGCAGTATTTT
TRBV7-9	17	TRBJ2-3	once	TRBD2	CASSQKGSGRARDTQYF	TGTGCCAGCAGCCAGAAGGGTAGCGGGAGGGCCCGCGATACGCAGTATTTT
TRBV4-1	15	TRBJ2-7	.	.	CASSQTRQASYEQYF	TGCGCCAGCAGCCAAACCAGACAAGCCTCCTACGAGCAGTACTTC
TRBV9	15	TRBJ2-1	.	.	CASSVGFTQANEQFF	TGTGCCAGCAGCGTAGGATTCACACAGGCCAATGAGCAGTTCTTC
TRBV10-3	13	TRBJ2-3	.	TRBD1	CAIQGVSTDTQYF	TGTGCCATCCAGGGGGTTAGCACAGATACGCAGTATTTT
TRBV2	16	TRBJ2-6	.	.	CASSDPGVTGANVLTF	TGTGCCAGCAGTGATCCGGGAGTGACTGGGGCCAACGTCCTGACTTTC
TRBV3-1/TRBV3-2	17	TRBJ1-6	.	.	CASSQSLGAGFNSPLHF	TGTGCCAGCAGCCAAAGCCTGGGGGCAGGGTTTAATTCACCCCTCCACTTT
TRBV27	16	TRBJ1-2	.	TRBD1	CASSPTGQIANYGYTF	TGTGCCAGCAGTCCCACGGGACAGATAGCTAACTATGGCTACACCTTC
TRBV5-1	11	TRBJ1-2	.	.	CASSDRGGYTF	TGCGCCAGCAGCGACCGAGGGGGCTACACCTTC
TRBV19	16	TRBJ1-3	.	TRBD1	CASSLRTGHSGNTIYF	TGTGCCAGTAGTCTTCGGACAGGGCACTCTGGAAACACCATATATTTT
TRBV18	15	TRBJ2-5	.	TRBD1	CASSPRDRVRETQYF	TGTGCCAGCTCACCCCGGGACAGGGTACGGGAGACCCAGTACTTC
TRBV7-2	14	TRBJ2-3	.	TRBD1	CASSLGQGVDTQYF	TGTGCCAGCAGCTTAGGGCAGGGGGTCGATACGCAGTATTTT
TRBV27	13	TRBJ2-7	.	.	CASSLGAGYEQYF	TGTGCCAGCAGTTTAGGGGCCGGCTACGAGCAGTACTTC
TRBV3-1/TRBV3-2	16	TRBJ2-5	.	TRBD2	CASSLGLAGQWETQYF	TGTGCCAGCAGCCTGGGACTAGCGGGTCAGTGGGAGACCCAGTACTTC